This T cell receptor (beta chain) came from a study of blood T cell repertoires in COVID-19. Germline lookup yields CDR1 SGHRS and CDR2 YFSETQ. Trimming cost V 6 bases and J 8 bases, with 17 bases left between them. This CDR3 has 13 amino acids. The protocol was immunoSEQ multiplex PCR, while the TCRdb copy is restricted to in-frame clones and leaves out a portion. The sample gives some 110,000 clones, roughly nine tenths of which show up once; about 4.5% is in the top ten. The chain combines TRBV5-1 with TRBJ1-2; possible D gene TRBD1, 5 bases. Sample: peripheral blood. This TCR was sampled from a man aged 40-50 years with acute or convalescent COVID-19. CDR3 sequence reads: CASTEGEQWGYTF. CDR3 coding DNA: TGCGCCAGCACCGAAGGGGAACAGTGGGGCTACACCTTC.